This TCR beta chain was sequenced for a study of blood T cell repertoires in COVID-19. Study-wide context: The United States, Italy and Spain provided the acute and convalescent COVID-19 samples. PBMCs, B-cell-depleted T cells, or T cells provided the cDNA or gDNA that made up the material.

Authors' methods: Reference gene primer amplification in the assay estimated nucleated cell counts. The data were produced by immunoSEQ multiplex PCR, yet TCRdb's version contains in-frame clones alone and is incomplete. V and J calls and clone size are as listed in that table; D and trimming were resolved from the DNA. Of 150,000 to 200,000 clones listed, 80% to 90% are singletons. Germline CDR1 and CDR2: KGHSH and LQKENI. This CDR3 is built from 16 residues. Losses at the gene ends were 2 bases for V and 3 bases for J; bases not matched to a gene: 6. The receptor was isolated from a man in his 60s with acute or convalescent COVID-19. This chain connects TRBV18 to TRBJ2-2; 7 bases are shared with TRBD2. Sample: peripheral blood. CDR3 in DNA: TGTGCCAGCTCACCATACAGGACTAGGGACACCGGGGAGCTGTTTTTT. This codes for CASSPYRTRDTGELFF.